The rows below give T cell receptor beta chains drawn from one sample of a study of T cell repertoires in cytomegalovirus infection. Which antigens these TCRs recognize remains unknown. From the reads, TCRdb called clonotypes with MiXCR, one entry per CDR3 protein. The sample lists around 340,000 distinct CDR3 sequences, 29% seen once, with around 18% in the top ten. Material: cultured PBMCs, obtained from culture after CMV antigen stimulation. These receptors were taken from a human donor in good health (CMV status not recorded). Some clones in this sample may be carry-over from other donors' samples. Each CDR3 is given with its conserved first and last residue. A D gene is named only where the DNA matches it firmly. Some rows mark clone size as missing; the rest say once, few, many or name a class of expanded clone.

v_call: TRBV6-1; j_call: TRBJ2-1; d_call: TRBD2; clone_size: many; cdr3_aa: CASRSLRTSGTGESYNEQFF; cdr3_nt: TGTGCCAGCAGAAGCCTGAGGACTAGCGGGACGGGAGAGTCCTACAATGAGCAGTTCTTC
v_call: TRBV7-8; j_call: TRBJ2-1; d_call: .; clone_size: many; cdr3_aa: CASSPTGTLTNEQFF; cdr3_nt: TGTGCCAGCAGCCCAACCGGGACTCTAACCAATGAGCAGTTCTTC
v_call: TRBV9; j_call: TRBJ2-1; d_call: .; clone_size: many; cdr3_aa: CASSPQLSLGEQFF; cdr3_nt: TGTGCCAGCAGTCCTCAGCTAAGTTTAGGTGAGCAGTTCTTC
v_call: TRBV10-3; j_call: TRBJ1-2; d_call: .; clone_size: .; cdr3_aa: CAISEAQGAGYTF; cdr3_nt: TGTGCCATCAGTGAAGCACAGGGAGCCGGCTACACCTTC
v_call: TRBV27; j_call: TRBJ2-1; d_call: .; clone_size: .; cdr3_aa: CASSLSGPRASLSGLPSYNEQFF; cdr3_nt: TGTGCCAGCAGTTTATCGGGACCCCGGGCATCCCTTAGCGGATTACCTTCCTACAATGAGCAGTTCTTC
v_call: TRBV7-6; j_call: TRBJ1-5; d_call: .; clone_size: large; cdr3_aa: CASSLGISNQPQHF; cdr3_nt: TGTGCCAGCAGCTTAGGGATTAGCAATCAGCCCCAGCATTTT
v_call: TRBV12-3/TRBV12-4; j_call: TRBJ2-1; d_call: TRBD2; clone_size: few; cdr3_aa: CASSLAFSGEQFF; cdr3_nt: TGTGCCAGCAGTTTAGCTTTTAGCGGGGAGCAGTTCTTC
v_call: TRBV7-6; j_call: TRBJ2-7; d_call: TRBD2; clone_size: .; cdr3_aa: CASSLGLAGTSYEQYF; cdr3_nt: TGTGCCAGCAGCTTGGGACTAGCGGGGACTTCCTACGAGCAGTACTTC
v_call: TRBV5-1; j_call: TRBJ2-3; d_call: .; clone_size: few; cdr3_aa: CASSLAVRAASTDTQYF; cdr3_nt: TGCGCCAGCAGCTTGGCCGTCAGGGCCGCTAGCACAGATACGCAGTATTTT
v_call: TRBV5-1; j_call: TRBJ1-3; d_call: .; clone_size: .; cdr3_aa: CASSLDTAGPGNTIYF; cdr3_nt: TGCGCCAGCAGCTTGGATACGGCAGGCCCTGGAAACACCATATATTTT
v_call: TRBV29-1; j_call: TRBJ2-2; d_call: .; clone_size: few; cdr3_aa: CSVDGGAGVGELFF; cdr3_nt: TGCAGCGTTGACGGAGGGGCCGGAGTCGGGGAGCTGTTTTTT
v_call: TRBV4-2; j_call: TRBJ1-5; d_call: .; clone_size: .; cdr3_aa: CASSQELEQPQHF; cdr3_nt: TGTGCCAGCAGCCAAGAGTTAGAGCAGCCCCAGCATTTT
v_call: TRBV19; j_call: TRBJ2-2; d_call: .; clone_size: .; cdr3_aa: CASSTSYRDSGELFF; cdr3_nt: TGTGCCAGTAGTACCTCCTACAGGGATTCCGGGGAGCTGTTTTTT
v_call: TRBV7-8; j_call: TRBJ2-1; d_call: TRBD2; clone_size: .; cdr3_aa: CASSPAGGLSYNEQFF; cdr3_nt: TGTGCCAGCAGCCCAGCGGGGGGCCTAAGCTACAATGAGCAGTTCTTC
v_call: TRBV18; j_call: TRBJ2-3; d_call: .; clone_size: .; cdr3_aa: CASSPPNEDTQYF; cdr3_nt: TGTGCCAGCTCACCCCCTAATGAAGATACGCAGTATTTT
v_call: TRBV18; j_call: TRBJ1-2; d_call: .; clone_size: .; cdr3_aa: CASSSSPGLIRYTF; cdr3_nt: TGTGCCAGCTCGTCTTCCCCAGGGTTGATCCGCTACACCTTC
v_call: TRBV5-1; j_call: TRBJ1-1; d_call: .; clone_size: .; cdr3_aa: CASSLEGQIGSFF; cdr3_nt: TGCGCCAGCAGCTTGGAGGGACAAATCGGATCTTTCTTT